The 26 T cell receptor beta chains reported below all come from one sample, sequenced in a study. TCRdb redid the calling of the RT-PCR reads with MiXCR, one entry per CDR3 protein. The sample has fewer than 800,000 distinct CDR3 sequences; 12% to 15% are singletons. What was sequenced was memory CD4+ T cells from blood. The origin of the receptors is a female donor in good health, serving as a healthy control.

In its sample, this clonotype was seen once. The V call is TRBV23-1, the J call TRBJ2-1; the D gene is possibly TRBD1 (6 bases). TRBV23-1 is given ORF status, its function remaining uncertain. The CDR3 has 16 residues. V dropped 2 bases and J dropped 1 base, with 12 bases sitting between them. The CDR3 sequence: CASSQGRTASYNEQFF. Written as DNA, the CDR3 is TGCGCCAGCAGTCAAGGCCGGACAGCTTCCTACAATGAGCAGTTCTTC.

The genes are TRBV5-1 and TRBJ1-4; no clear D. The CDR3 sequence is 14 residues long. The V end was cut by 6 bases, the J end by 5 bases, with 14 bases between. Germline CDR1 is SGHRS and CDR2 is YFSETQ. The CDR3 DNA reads TGCGCCAGCACCCCGGCACAGATGAATGAAAAACTGTTTTTT. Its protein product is CASTPAQMNEKLFF.

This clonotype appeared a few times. The CDR3 reads CASTLTRQGFQETQYF. CDR3 DNA: TGTGCCAGCACCCTAACCAGACAGGGTTTCCAAGAGACCCAGTACTTC. The J gene is TRBJ2-5, the V gene TRBV6-2 or TRBV6-3; 7 positions agree with TRBD1. Germline assignment: CDR1 MNHEY and CDR2 SVGEGT. The CDR3 totals 16 residues. The V segment lost 7 bases and the J segment 1 base; nucleotides outside the gene matches: 12.

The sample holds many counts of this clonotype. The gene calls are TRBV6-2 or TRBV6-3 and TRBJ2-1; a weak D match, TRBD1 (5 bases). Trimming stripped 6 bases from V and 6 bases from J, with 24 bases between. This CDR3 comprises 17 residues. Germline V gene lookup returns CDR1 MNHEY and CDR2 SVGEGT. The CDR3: CASSPPTAASGLNEQFF. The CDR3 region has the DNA TGTGCCAGCAGCCCTCCGACAGCCGCTTCTGGCCTCAATGAGCAGTTCTTC.

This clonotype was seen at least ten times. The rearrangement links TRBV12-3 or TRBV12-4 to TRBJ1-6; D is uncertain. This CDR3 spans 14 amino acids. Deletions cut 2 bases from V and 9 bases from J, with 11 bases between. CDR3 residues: CASSLLGNGSPLHF. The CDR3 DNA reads TGTGCCAGCAGTTTACTAGGGAACGGTTCACCCCTCCACTTT.

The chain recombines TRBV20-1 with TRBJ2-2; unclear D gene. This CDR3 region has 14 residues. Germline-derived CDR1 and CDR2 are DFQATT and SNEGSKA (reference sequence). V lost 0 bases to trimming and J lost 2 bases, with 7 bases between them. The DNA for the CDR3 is TGCAGTGCTAGAGATAGACTCAACACCGGGGAGCTGTTTTTT. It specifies CSARDRLNTGELFF.

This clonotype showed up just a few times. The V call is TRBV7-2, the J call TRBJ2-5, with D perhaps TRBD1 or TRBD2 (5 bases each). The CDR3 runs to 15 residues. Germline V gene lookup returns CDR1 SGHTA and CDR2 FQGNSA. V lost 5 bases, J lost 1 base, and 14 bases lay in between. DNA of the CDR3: TGTGCCAGCAGCCCGGTGATGGGGGTCCAAGAGACCCAGTACTTC. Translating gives CASSPVMGVQETQYF. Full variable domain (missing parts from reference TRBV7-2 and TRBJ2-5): GAGVSQSPSNKVTEKGKDVELRCDPISGHTALYWYRQSLGQGLEFLIYFQGNSAPDKSGLPSDRFSAERTGGSVSTLTIQRTQQEDSAVYLCASSPVMGVQETQYFGPGTRLLVL.

In nucleotides, the CDR3 is TGCGCCAGCAGCGCCGAGCAGGGCATCACTGAAGCTTTCTTT. As protein: CASSAEQGITEAFF. V gene TRBV5-1 combines with J gene TRBJ1-1, with D perhaps matching TRBD1 (5 bases). Germline CDR1 and CDR2: SGHRS and YFSETQ. CDR3 length: 14 residues. V was shortened by 4 bases and J by 4 bases, with 14 bases between the two germline ends.

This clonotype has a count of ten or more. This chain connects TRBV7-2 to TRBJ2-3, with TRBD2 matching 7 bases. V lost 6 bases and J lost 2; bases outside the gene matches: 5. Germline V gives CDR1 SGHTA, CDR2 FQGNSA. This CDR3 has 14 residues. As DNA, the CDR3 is TGTGCCAGCAGTCGCACTAGCGACACAGATACGCAGTATTTT. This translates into CASSRTSDTDTQYF. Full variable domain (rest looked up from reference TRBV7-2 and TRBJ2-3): GAGVSQSPSNKVTEKGKDVELRCDPISGHTALYWYRQSLGQGLEFLIYFQGNSAPDKSGLPSDRFSAERTGGSVSTLTIQRTQQEDSAVYLCASSRTSDTDTQYFGPGTRLTVL.

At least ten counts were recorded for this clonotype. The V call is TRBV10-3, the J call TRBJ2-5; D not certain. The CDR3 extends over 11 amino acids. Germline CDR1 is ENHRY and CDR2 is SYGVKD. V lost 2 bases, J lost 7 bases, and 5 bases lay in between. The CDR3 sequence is CAISEEGTQYF. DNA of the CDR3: TGTGCCATCAGTGAGGAAGGGACCCAGTACTTC.

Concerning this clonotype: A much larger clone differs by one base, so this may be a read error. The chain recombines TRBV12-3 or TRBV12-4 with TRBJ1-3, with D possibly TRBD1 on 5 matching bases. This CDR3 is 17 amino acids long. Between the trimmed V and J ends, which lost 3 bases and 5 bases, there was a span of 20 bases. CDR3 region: CASSFPVAQDTRNTIYF. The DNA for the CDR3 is TGTGCCAGCAGTTTTCCGGTTGCCCAGGACACCCGAAACACCATATATTTT.

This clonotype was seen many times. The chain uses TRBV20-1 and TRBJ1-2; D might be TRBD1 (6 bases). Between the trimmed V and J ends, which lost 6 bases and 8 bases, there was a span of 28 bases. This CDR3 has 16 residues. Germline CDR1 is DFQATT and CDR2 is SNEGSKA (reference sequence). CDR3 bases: TGCAGTGCCGAAGACCGGATTACTCGGGGGGCAGGGGGCTACACCTTC. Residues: CSAEDRITRGAGGYTF.

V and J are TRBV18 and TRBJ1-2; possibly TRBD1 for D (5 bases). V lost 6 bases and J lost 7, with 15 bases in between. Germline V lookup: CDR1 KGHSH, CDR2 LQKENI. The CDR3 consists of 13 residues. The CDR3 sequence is CASSPAARGGYTF. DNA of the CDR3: TGTGCCAGCTCCCCAGCAGCGAGGGGTGGCTACACCTTC.

The CDR3 loop is CAIGRLRGTGVNEQFF. The CDR3 bases are TGTGCCATCGGCCGACTCCGGGGGACAGGGGTCAATGAGCAGTTCTTC. The chain carries TRBV10-3 and TRBJ2-1; 10 nucleotides match TRBD1. The CDR3 has 16 residues. V gave up 8 bases and J gave up 6 bases; unmatched junction bases: 13. Per germline, CDR1 ENHRY and CDR2 SYGVKD.

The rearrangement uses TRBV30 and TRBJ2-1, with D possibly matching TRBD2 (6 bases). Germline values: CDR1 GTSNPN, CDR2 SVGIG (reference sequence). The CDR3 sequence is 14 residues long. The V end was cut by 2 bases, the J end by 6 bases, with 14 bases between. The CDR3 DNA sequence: TGTGCCTGGAGTTCGGGACTGCCGGGCAATGAGCAGTTCTTC. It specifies CAWSSGLPGNEQFF.

The CDR3 coding sequence is TGTGCCAGCAGCCACGGGACTAGCGGGAGCTCTGGGGCCAACGTCCTGACTTTC. Protein product: CASSHGTSGSSGANVLTF. The chain carries TRBV3-1 and TRBJ2-6, with TRBD2 matching over 14 bases. The CDR3 spans 18 residues. The V gene end was trimmed by 3 bases and the J gene end by 0 bases; junction bases not matched to a gene: 1. Germline lookup yields CDR1 LGHDT and CDR2 YNNKEL (reference sequence).

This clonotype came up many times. The CDR3, as DNA: TGTGCCAGCAGCGAGGGTAATAATTCACCCCTCCACTTT. This codes for CASSEGNNSPLHF. This chain connects TRBV12-3 or TRBV12-4 to TRBJ1-6; D gene uncertain. This CDR3 is 13 amino acids long. The V and J ends lost 6 bases and 5 bases respectively, with 8 bases between them.

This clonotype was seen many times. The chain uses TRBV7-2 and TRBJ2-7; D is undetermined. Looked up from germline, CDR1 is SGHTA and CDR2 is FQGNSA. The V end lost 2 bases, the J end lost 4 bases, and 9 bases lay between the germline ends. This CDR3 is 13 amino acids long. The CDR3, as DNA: TGTGCCAGCAGCTTACGGCAGGAGTACGAGCAGTACTTC. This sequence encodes CASSLRQEYEQYF.

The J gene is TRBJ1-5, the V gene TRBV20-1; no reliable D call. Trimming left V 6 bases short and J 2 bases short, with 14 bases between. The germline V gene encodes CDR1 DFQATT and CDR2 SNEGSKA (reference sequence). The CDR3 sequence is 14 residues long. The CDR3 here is CSAIRALGNQPQHF. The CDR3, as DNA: TGCAGTGCCATTCGGGCCTTGGGCAATCAGCCCCAGCATTTT.

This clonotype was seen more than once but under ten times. CDR3 sequence (DNA): TGTGCCAGCAGCCGACAGGATGTCACCGGGGAGCTGTTTTTT. Its protein product is CASSRQDVTGELFF. The J gene is TRBJ2-2, the V gene TRBV12-3 or TRBV12-4, with D perhaps TRBD1 (6 bases). This CDR3 region has 14 residues. Trimming pared 6 bases from V and 4 bases from J, leaving 12 bases between.

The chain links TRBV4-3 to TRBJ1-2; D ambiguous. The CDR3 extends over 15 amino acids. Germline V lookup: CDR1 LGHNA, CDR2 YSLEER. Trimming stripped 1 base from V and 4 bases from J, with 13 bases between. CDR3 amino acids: CASSQGGSSFYGYTF. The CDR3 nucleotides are TGCGCCAGCAGCCAAGGCGGGTCAAGCTTCTATGGCTACACCTTC.

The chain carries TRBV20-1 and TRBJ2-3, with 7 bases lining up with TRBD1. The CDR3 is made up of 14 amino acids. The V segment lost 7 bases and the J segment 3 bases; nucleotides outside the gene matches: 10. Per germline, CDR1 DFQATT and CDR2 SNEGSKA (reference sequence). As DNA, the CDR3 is TGCAGTGGGTACGCAGACAGGGTGACAGATACGCAGTATTTT. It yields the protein CSGYADRVTDTQYF.

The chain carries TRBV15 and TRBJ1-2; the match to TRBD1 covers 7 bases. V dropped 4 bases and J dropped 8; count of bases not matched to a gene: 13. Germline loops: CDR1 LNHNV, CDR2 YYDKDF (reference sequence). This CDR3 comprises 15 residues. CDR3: CATSIHGTAGFGYTF. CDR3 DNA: TGTGCCACCAGCATACACGGGACAGCCGGATTCGGCTACACCTTC.

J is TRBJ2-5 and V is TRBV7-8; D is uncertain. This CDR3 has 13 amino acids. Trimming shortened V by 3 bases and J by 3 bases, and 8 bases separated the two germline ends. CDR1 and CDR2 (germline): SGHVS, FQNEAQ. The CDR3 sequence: CASSFDLKETQYF. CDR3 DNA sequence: TGTGCCAGCAGCTTTGACCTCAAAGAGACCCAGTACTTC.

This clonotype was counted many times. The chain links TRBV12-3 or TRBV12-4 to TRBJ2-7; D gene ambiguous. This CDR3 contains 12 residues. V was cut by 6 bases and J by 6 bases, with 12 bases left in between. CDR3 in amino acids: CASSHKGREQYF. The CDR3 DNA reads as TGTGCCAGCAGCCACAAGGGCCGCGAGCAGTACTTC.

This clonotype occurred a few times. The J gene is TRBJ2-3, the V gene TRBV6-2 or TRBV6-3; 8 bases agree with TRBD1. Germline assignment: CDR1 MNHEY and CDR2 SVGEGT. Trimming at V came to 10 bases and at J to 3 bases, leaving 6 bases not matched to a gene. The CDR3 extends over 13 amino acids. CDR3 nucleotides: TGTGCCACCACCAGGACAGGGACAGATACGCAGTATTTT. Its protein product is CATTRTGTDTQYF.